These 11 T cell receptor beta chains share one sample of origin, sequenced in a study of blood T cells in healthy people across ages. Primed by a sample-barcoded 5' primer and a J-beta primer mix, a second PCR proceeded for roughly 7 to 11 cycles. Via MiXCR, TCRdb re-called the 5' RACE reads, giving one row per CDR3 protein. The sample records roughly 500,000 distinct CDR3 sequences, 27% being singletons. The sample was blood. These receptors were obtained from a woman in her 70s in good health.

This chain joins TRBV14 and TRBJ1-1; D ambiguous. This CDR3 is built from 11 residues. Germline assignment: CDR1 SGHDN and CDR2 FVKESK. V gave up 4 bases and J gave up 8 bases, with 8 bases separating them. The CDR3 reads CASSPHLEAFF. For the CDR3, the DNA is TGTGCCAGCAGCCCCCATTTAGAAGCTTTCTTT.

This clonotype was detected a few times. The chain joins TRBV6-2 or TRBV6-3 to TRBJ2-4, with 7 nucleotides matching TRBD1. Per the germline V gene, CDR1 is MNHEY and CDR2 is SVGEGT. CDR3 length equals 20 residues. Trimming at V came to 2 bases and at J to 0 bases, leaving 16 bases not matched to a gene. The CDR3 DNA reads TGTGCCAGCAGTTACGTGCCCCAGGGACAGCCAAACCTAGCCAAAAACATTCAGTACTTC. It translates to CASSYVPQGQPNLAKNIQYF.

J is TRBJ1-4 and V is TRBV6-5; no firm D call. This CDR3 is built from 12 residues. V was pared by 10 bases and J by 7 bases, with 13 bases between. Germline-derived CDR1 and CDR2 are MNHEY and SVGAGI. The CDR3, as DNA: TGTGCCATAAAGCGGTGGGCTGAAAAACTGTTTTTT. Amino acids: CAIKRWAEKLFF.

The gene calls are TRBV4-3 and TRBJ1-4; D is uncertain. The CDR3 runs to 16 residues. From germline, CDR1 is LGHNA and CDR2 YSLEER. V was trimmed by 1 base and J by 4 bases, leaving 13 bases between them. The CDR3 DNA reads TGCGCCAGCAGCCAAGGTGGAAGGGAGAATAATGAAAAACTGTTTTTT. This gives the protein CASSQGGRENNEKLFF.

This clonotype occurred once. This chain uses TRBV28 with TRBJ2-5, with 10 nucleotides matching TRBD2. The last part of the DNA fits TRBJ2-7 better; the J call may be wrong. CDR3 length: 13 amino acids. CDR1 is MDHEN and CDR2 is SYDVKM in the germline V gene. CDR3 in amino acids: CASVRTSGYEQYF. The CDR3 coding sequence is TGTGCCAGCGTCCGGACTAGCGGATACGAGCAGTACTTC.

The gene calls are TRBV4-3 and TRBJ2-5, with D maybe TRBD2 (7 bases). The assigned J gene may be wrong: the sequence end matches TRBJ2-1 better. Germline lookup yields CDR1 LGHNA and CDR2 YSLEER. This CDR3 is built from 14 residues. CDR3 protein: CASSQGDGGREQFF. CDR3 DNA: TGCGCCAGCAGCCAAGGGGACGGGGGGCGGGAGCAGTTCTTC.

This clonotype was seen a handful of times. The rearrangement links TRBV7-2 to TRBJ2-7; 7 bases are a match to TRBD1. The CDR3 is made up of 18 amino acids. Trimming took 4 bases from V and 1 from J; bases not matched to a gene: 16. CDR1 and CDR2 from the germline V gene are SGHTA and FQGNSA. This CDR3 is CASSYRIPTGKFSYEQYF. The CDR3, as DNA: TGTGCCAGCAGCTATCGTATTCCGACAGGGAAATTTTCCTACGAGCAGTACTTC.

Only a few counts were recorded for this clonotype. CDR3 nucleotides: TGCGCCGGGCAGAACAGGGATCCTGAAGCTTTCTTT. Amino acid sequence: CAGQNRDPEAFF. The chain has TRBV4-3 and TRBJ1-1, with TRBD1 as a possible D gene (6 bases). The V end lost 11 bases, the J end lost 6 bases, and 16 bases lay between the germline ends. The CDR3 has 12 amino acids. In germline, CDR1 is LGHNA, CDR2 YSLEER.

This clonotype has a handful of counts. The chain joins TRBV20-1 to TRBJ1-2; unclear D gene. There are 11 residues in the CDR3. Germline V gene data show CDR1 as DFQATT and CDR2 as SNEGSKA (reference sequence). V lost 6 bases and J lost 8, with 13 bases in between. The CDR3 DNA sequence: TGCAGTGCCTTCGGGGATGCCGGCTACACCTTC. Its translation is CSAFGDAGYTF.

The chain joins TRBV5-1 to TRBJ2-1; the D is unclear. The CDR3 loop spans 15 amino acids. The V gene lost 2 bases and the J gene lost 1 base, with 10 bases spanning the gap. Germline loops: CDR1 SGHRS, CDR2 YFSETQ. CDR3 in DNA: TGCGCCAGCAGCTTTCTTTCGGAGTCCTACAATGAGCAGTTCTTC. Amino acid sequence: CASSFLSESYNEQFF.

V and J are TRBV7-9 and TRBJ2-4; D is unresolved. The V and J ends lost 5 bases and 2 bases respectively, with 7 bases between them. The CDR3 has 13 residues. CDR1 and CDR2 from the germline V gene are SEHNR and FQNEAQ (reference sequence). CDR3 region: CASSHSSKNIQYF. The CDR3 region has the DNA TGTGCCAGCAGCCACTCGTCCAAAAACATTCAGTACTTC.